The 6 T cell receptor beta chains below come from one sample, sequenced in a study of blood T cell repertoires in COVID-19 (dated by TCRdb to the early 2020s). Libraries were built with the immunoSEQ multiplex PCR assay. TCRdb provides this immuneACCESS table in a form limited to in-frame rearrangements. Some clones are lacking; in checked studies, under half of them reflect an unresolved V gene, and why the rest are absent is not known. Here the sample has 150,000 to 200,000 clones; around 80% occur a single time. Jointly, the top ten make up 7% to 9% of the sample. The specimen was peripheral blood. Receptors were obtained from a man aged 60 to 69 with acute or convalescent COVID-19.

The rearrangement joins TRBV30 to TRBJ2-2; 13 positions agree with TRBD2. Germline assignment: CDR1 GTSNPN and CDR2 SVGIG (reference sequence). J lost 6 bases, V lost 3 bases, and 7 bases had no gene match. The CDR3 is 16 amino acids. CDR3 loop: CAWSGGLAGFAGELFF. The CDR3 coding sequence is TGTGCCTGGAGCGGGGGACTAGCGGGGTTCGCCGGGGAGCTGTTTTTT.

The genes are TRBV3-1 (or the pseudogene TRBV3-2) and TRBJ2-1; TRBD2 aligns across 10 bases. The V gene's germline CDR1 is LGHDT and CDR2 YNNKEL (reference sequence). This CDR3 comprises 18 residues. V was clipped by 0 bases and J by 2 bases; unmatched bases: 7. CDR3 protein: CASSQDQIAGGTYNEQFF. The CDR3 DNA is TGTGCCAGCAGCCAAGATCAAATAGCGGGGGGTACCTACAATGAGCAGTTCTTC.

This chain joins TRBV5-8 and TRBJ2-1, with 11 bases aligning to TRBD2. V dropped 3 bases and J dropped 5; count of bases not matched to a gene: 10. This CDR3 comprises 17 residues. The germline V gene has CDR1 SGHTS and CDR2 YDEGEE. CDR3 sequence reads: CASSSYKGLAVNNEQFF. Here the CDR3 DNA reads TGTGCCAGCAGCTCATATAAGGGACTAGCGGTGAACAATGAGCAGTTCTTC. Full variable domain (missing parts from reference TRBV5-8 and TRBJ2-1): EAGVTQSPTHLIKTRGQQATLRCSPISGHTSVYWYQQALGLGLQFLLWYDEGEERNRGNFPPRFSGRQFPNYSSELNVNALELEDSALYLCASSSYKGLAVNNEQFFGPGTRLTVL.

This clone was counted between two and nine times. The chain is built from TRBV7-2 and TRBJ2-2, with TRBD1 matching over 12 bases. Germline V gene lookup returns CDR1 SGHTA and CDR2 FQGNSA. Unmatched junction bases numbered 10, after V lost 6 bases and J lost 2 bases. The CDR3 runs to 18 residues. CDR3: CASRLRGGTGGNTGELFF. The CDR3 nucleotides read TGTGCCAGCAGGCTTAGGGGTGGGACAGGGGGCAACACCGGGGAGCTGTTTTTT.

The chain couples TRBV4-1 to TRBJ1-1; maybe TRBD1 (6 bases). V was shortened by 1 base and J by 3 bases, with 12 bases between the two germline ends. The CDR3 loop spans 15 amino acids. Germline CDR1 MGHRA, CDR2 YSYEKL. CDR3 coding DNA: TGCGCCAGCAGCCAAGGAATGGACAGACACACTGAAGCTTTCTTT. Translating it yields CASSQGMDRHTEAFF.

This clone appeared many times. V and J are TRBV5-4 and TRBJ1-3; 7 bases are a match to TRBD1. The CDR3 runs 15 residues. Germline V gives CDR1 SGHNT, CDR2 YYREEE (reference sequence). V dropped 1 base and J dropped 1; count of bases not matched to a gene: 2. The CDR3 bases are TGTGCCAGCAGCTTGACGACAGGGTCTGGAAACACCATATATTTT. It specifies CASSLTTGSGNTIYF. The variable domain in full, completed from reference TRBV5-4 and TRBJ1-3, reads ETGVTQSPTHLIKTRGQQVTLRCSSQSGHNTVSWYQQALGQGPQFIFQYYREEENGRGNFPPRFSGLQFPNYSSELNVNALELDDSALYLCASSLTTGSGNTIYFGEGSWLTVV.